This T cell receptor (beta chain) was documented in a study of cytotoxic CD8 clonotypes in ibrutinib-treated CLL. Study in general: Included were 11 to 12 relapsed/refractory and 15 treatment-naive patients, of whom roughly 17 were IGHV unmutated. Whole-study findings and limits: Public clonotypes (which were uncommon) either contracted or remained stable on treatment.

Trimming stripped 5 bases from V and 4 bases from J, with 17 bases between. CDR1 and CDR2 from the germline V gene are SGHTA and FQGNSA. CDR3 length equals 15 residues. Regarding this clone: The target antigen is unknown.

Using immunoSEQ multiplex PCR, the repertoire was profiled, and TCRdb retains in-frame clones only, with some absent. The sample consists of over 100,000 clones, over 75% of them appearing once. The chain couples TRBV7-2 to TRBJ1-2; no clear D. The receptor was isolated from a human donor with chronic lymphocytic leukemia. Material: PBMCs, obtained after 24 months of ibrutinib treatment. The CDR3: CASSRRSTIFYGYTF. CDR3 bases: TGTGCCAGCAGCCGTAGATCCACCATCTTCTATGGCTACACCTTC.